This T cell receptor (beta chain) was captured in a study of blood T cells in healthy people across ages. The study recruited healthy Caucasian donors from Russia who were aged about 6 to 95. Trimming shortened V by 9 bases and J by 0 bases, and 16 bases separated the two germline ends. Germline V gene data show CDR1 as SNHLY and CDR2 as FYNNEI. The CDR3 runs 15 residues. Study-level results: Unsorted PBMCs prevented conclusive naive versus antigen-experienced comparison.

As to this clonotype: Its specificity is not known.

A J-beta primer mix and a sample-barcoded 5' primer were used in a second PCR of roughly 6 to 12 cycles. Researchers report that a template-switch adaptor with 12 random nucleotides tagged each cDNA molecule. TCRdb itself ran the 5' RACE reads through MiXCR, one entry per CDR3 protein. The profile covers more than 800,000 distinct CDR3 sequences, with 35% to 50% appearing a single time and 15% to 20% taken by the ten largest. The sequence was obtained from a woman aged 55-75 years in good health. This chain links TRBV2 with TRBJ2-3, with a possible D match to TRBD2 (6 bases). Sequencing was done on a sample of blood. CDR3 sequence: CARGWTKLSTDTQYF. DNA of the CDR3: TGTGCCAGAGGATGGACTAAATTGAGCACAGATACGCAGTATTTT.